The entry that follows covers one T cell receptor (beta chain) sequence. Its antigen remains unidentified. No much larger clonotype is one base removed from it; base qualities were not supplied. The label giving this sample's time point can be read as: baseline pretreatment blood. The treatment or condition label of this sample denotes: 15 Gy SBRT to primary tumor, nephrectomy 4 weeks later. To track tumor-enriched clonotypes, serial peripheral blood was sampled from radiation-treated patients at baseline and at 2 weeks and 4 weeks after SBRT. Every patient had renal cell carcinoma of clear cell pathology. The QIAamp DNA Blood Mini Kit (Qiagen) was used to prepare genomic DNA for TCR sequencing. The analyses included only samples that passed all quality control checks. The data were obtained in a study of radiation and T cells in renal cell carcinoma (dated by TCRdb to the early 2020s). A note on the overall study: The samples were drawn from a clinical trial, where primary renal cell carcinomas were treated with 15 Gy of stereotactic body radiation therapy and then removed by nephrectomy 4 weeks afterward. TCR beta sequencing covered over 50 samples in total, comprising some 25 tumors and roughly 27 peripheral blood samples. A total of 4 million to 5 million unique CDR3 nucleotide sequences, encoding 2.5 million to 3 million unique CDR3 amino acid sequences, were found across all 50 or so samples.

General findings and caveats noted by the study authors: The single-armed trial design could not address effects of radiation dose or scheduling on the TCR repertoire. Top tumor clonotypes rose in blood from baseline to 2 weeks post-radiation, then contracted by 4 weeks, suggesting transient expansion of tumor-resident clones. Changes in the blood repertoire were not tracked past 4 weeks after treatment. Because no pretreatment tumor biopsies were available, whether clonotypes were present in the tumor at baseline could not be determined.

TCR beta libraries were generated from genomic DNA with the immunoSEQ kit, following the manufacturer's recommendations. For library preparation, a first multiplex PCR was performed with proprietary primers, followed by a second PCR in which unique barcodes were added, and bead cleanups were performed after each round. Each sample batch included a kit-provided positive control reaction and a negative control reaction. The final libraries underwent checking on an Agilent 4200 TapeStation D1000 ScreenTape, volumetric pooling, and quantification by qPCR. Sequencing ran on an Illumina NextSeq500 with a MidOutput 150-cycle cartridge, using 156 Read1 and 15 Index1 cycles with kit custom primers. The pooled library was loaded at around 1.1 pM, and approximately 18% PhiX control was spiked in. The study's processing was this. The vendor-processed data were analyzed in R, and a clonotype was defined as all T cells that share the same CDR3 nucleotide sequence. For clone abundance analyses, frequencies were normalized to the 10,000 most abundant clones in each sample. Before analysis, public T cell clones were removed, and these numbered fewer than six per sample on average. Tumor-enriched and baseline blood-enriched clonotypes were defined by at least a 32-fold difference in abundance between compartments. A beta-binomial differential abundance model was applied to find clonotypes that expanded or contracted between blood time points. Similarity between tumor and blood repertoires was quantified using the Baroni-Urbani and Buser coefficient, and groups were compared with two-tailed Wilcoxon tests in R. TCRdb's version of the immuneACCESS table is confined to in-frame rearrangements and falls short of the full clone set. An unresolved V gene accounts for under half of the shortfall where checked; the remainder is of unknown origin. V and J calls and clone size are those listed in that table; D and trimming were worked out from the DNA. The sample includes approximately 150,000 clones, with approximately 90% observed a single time. The ten largest clones take up around 4.4% of the sample.

The sample consisted of blood, taken from a patient whose treatment included radiotherapy and nephrectomy. The clonotype was recovered from an older woman with renal cell carcinoma.

The nucleotides are TGTGCCAGCAGCCAAGATTGGGGGGGCAGGGGCATCGTGAACACCGGGGAGCTGTTTTTT. Translated, this gives CASSQDWGGRGIVNTGELFF. In this chain, TRBV4-2 is recombined with TRBJ2-2, with a tentative D gene TRBD2 over 7 matching bases. From the cysteine through the phenylalanine, the CDR3 covers 20 amino acids. CDR3 DNA only is kept here, 60 bases in frame from base 1. Trimming costs V 0 bases and J 1 base, and their ends lie 21 bases apart. Based on the germline V gene, the CDR1 and CDR2 sequences are LGHNA and YNFKEQ.